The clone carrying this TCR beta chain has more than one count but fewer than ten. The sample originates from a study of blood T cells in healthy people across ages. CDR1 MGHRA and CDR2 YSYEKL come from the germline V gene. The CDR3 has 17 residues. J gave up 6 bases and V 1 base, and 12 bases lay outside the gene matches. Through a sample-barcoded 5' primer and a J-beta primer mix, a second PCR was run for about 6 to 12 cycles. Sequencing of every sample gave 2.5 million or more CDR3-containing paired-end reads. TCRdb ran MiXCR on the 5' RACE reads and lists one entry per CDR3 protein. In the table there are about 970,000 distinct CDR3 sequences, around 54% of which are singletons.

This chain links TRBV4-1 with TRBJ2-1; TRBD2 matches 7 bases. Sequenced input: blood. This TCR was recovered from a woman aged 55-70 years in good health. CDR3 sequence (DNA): TGCGCCAGCAGCCAAGCGTCAGCGGGGCTGGCTGGCAATGAGCAGTTCTTC. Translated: CASSQASAGLAGNEQFF.